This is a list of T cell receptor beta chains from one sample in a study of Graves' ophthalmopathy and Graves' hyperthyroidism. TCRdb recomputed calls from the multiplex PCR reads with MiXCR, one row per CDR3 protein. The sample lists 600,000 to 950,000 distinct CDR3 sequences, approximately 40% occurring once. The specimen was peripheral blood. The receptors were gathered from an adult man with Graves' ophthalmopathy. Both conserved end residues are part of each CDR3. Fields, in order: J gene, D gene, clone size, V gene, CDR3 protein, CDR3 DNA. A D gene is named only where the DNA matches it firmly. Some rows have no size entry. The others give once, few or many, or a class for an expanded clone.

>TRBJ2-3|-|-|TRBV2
CASIGPSLTDTQYF
TGTGCCAGTATAGGACCGTCACTAACAGATACGCAGTATTTT
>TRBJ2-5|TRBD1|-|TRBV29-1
CSVMGQFQETQYF
TGCAGCGTGATGGGACAGTTCCAAGAGACCCAGTACTTC
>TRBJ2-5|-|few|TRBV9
CASSVAPDSQWTQYF
TGTGCCAGCAGCGTAGCTCCGGACTCCCAATGGACCCAGTACTTC
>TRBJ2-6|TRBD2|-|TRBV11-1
CASRPRIPSGGSGANVLTF
TGTGCCAGTCGTCCGCGCATCCCTAGCGGGGGATCTGGGGCCAACGTCCTGACTTTC
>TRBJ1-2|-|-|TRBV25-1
CASSPRDSSPTF
TGTGCCAGCAGCCCGCGAGACAGCTCCCCTACCTTC
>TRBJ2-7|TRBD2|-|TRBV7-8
CASSVSGGGEQYF
TGTGCCAGCAGCGTTAGCGGGGGGGGTGAGCAGTACTTC
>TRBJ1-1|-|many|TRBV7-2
CASSLVAGVDTEAFF
TGTGCCAGCAGCTTAGTGGCAGGGGTTGATACTGAAGCTTTCTTT
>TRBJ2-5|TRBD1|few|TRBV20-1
CSARPDRVQETQYF
TGCAGTGCTAGGCCTGACAGGGTCCAAGAGACCCAGTACTTC
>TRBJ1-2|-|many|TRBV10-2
CASSEGRGRQF
TGCGCCAGCAGTGAAGGCAGGGGAAGACAGTTC
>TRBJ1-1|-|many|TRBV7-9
CASSPRPANTEAFF
TGTGCCAGCAGCCCGCGGCCGGCGAACACTGAAGCTTTCTTT
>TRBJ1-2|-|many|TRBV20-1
CSARFWQNYGYTF
TGCAGTGCTAGATTCTGGCAGAACTATGGCTACACCTTC
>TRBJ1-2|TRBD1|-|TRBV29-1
CSVGHRGNAELTTF
TGCAGCGTCGGACACAGGGGTAATGCCGAGTTGACGACCTTC
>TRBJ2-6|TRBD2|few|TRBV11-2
CASSFFGGGSGANVLTF
TGTGCCAGCAGCTTTTTCGGGGGGGGATCTGGGGCCAACGTCCTGACTTTC
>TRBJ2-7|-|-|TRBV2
CASSSTLKQYF
TGTGCCAGCAGTTCCACACTAAAGCAGTACTTC
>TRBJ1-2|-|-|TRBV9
CASSVDGAADSPYGYTF
TGTGCCAGCAGCGTAGATGGAGCCGCGGACTCCCCCTATGGCTACACCTTC
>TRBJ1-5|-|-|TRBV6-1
CASSEDTGHYSNQPQHF
TGTGCCAGCAGTGAAGATACAGGGCACTATAGCAATCAGCCCCAGCATTTT
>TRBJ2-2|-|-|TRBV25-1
CASSPIAVNTGELFF
TGTGCCAGCAGCCCAATAGCGGTGAACACCGGGGAGCTGTTTTTT
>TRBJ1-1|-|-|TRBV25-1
CASSLEFIRGGDTEAFF
TGTGCCAGCAGCTTAGAGTTTATTCGGGGGGGGGACACTGAAGCTTTCTTT
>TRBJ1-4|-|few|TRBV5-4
CASSLGGRNEKLFF
TGTGCCAGCAGCTTGGGGGGCAGAAATGAAAAACTGTTTTTT
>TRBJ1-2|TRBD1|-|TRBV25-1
CASSAPPGQGAEGYTF
TGTGCCAGCAGCGCCCCTCCGGGACAGGGGGCAGAGGGCTACACCTTC
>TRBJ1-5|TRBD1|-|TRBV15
CATSRDSGTGVGQPQHF
TGTGCCACCAGCAGAGATTCTGGGACAGGGGTGGGTCAGCCCCAGCATTTT
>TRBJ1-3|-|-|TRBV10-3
CAIMSPVPTPSRSGNTIYF
TGTGCCATCATGTCACCGGTACCCACCCCCTCGAGATCTGGAAACACCATATATTTT
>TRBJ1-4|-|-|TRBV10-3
CASSDGADEKLFF
TGTGCCAGCAGTGACGGGGCCGATGAAAAACTGTTTTTT
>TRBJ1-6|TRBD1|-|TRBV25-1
CASRGQVSNSPLHF
TGTGCCAGCCGAGGACAGGTCAGCAATTCACCCCTCCACTTT
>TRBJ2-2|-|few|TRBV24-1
CATAGTRTGELFF
TGTGCCACCGCCGGGACTCGCACCGGGGAGCTGTTTTTT
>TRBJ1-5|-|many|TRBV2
CASSEMYRNQPQHF
TGTGCCAGCAGTGAGATGTATAGGAATCAGCCCCAGCATTTT